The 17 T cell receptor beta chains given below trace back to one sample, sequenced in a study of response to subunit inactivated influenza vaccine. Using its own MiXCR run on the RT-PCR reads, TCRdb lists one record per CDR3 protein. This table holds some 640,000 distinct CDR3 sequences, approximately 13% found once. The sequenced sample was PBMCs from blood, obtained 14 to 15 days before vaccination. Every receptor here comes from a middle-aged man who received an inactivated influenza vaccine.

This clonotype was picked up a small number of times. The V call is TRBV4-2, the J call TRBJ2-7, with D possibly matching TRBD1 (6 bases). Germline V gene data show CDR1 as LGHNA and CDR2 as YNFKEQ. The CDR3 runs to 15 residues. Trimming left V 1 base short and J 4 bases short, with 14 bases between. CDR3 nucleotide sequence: TGTGCCAGCAGCCAAGGTTCGCAGGGGTCATACGAGCAGTACTTC. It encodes CASSQGSQGSYEQYF.

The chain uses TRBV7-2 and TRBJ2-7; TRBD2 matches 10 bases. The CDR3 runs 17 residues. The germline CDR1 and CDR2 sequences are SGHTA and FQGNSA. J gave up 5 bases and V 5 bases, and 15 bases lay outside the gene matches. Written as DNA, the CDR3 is TGTGCCAGCAGCAAGCGACTTTCTAGCGGGAGTGTGCACGAGCAGTACTTC. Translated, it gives CASSKRLSSGSVHEQYF. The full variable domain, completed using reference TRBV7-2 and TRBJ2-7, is GAGVSQSPSNKVTEKGKDVELRCDPISGHTALYWYRQSLGQGLEFLIYFQGNSAPDKSGLPSDRFSAERTGGSVSTLTIQRTQQEDSAVYLCASSKRLSSGSVHEQYFGPGTRLTVT.

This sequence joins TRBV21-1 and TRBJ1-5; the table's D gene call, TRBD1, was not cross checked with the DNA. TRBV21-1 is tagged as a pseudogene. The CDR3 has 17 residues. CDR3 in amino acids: CASSSGTGAHSNQPQHF. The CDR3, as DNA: TGTGCCAGCAGCAGTGGGACAGGGGCACATAGCAATCAGCCCCAGCATTTT.

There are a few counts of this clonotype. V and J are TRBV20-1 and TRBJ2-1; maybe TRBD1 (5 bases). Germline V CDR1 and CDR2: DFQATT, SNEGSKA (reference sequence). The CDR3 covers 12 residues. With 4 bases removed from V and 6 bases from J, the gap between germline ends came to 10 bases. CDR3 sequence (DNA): TGCAGTGCTATCAAAGGGGTCAATGAGCAGTTCTTC. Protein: CSAIKGVNEQFF.

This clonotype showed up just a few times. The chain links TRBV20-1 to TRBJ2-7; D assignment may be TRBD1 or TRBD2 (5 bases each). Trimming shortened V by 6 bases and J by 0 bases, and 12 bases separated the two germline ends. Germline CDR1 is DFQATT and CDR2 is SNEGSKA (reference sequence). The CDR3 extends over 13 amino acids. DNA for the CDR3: TGCAGTGCCGCGAGGGGCGCCTCCTACGAGCAGTACTTC. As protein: CSAARGASYEQYF.

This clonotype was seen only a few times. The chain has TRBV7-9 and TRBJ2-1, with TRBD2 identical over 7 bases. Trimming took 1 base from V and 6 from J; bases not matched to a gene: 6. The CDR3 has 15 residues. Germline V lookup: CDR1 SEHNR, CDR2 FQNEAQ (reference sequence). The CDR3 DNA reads TGTGCCAGCAGCTTAGGGGGCGGGAGAATCAATGAGCAGTTCTTC. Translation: CASSLGGGRINEQFF.

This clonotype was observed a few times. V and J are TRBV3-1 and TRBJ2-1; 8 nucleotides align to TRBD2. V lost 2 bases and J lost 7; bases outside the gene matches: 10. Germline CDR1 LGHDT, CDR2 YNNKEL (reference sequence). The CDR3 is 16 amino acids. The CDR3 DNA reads TGTGCCAGCAGCCAAATTCTAGCGGGTTATGGAAATGAGCAGTTCTTC. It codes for CASSQILAGYGNEQFF.

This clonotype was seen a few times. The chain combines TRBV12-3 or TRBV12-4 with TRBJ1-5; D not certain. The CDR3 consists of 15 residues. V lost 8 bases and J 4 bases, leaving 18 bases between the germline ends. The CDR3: CASRRGKQWNQPQHF. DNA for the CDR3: TGTGCCAGCCGGAGAGGGAAACAATGGAATCAGCCCCAGCATTTT.

CDR3 amino acids: CASSYSGTSYGYTF. CDR3 nucleotides: TGTGCCAGCAGTTACTCAGGGACAAGTTATGGCTACACCTTC. The rearrangement joins TRBV6-6 to TRBJ1-2; D is possibly TRBD1 (6 bases). The CDR3 has 14 amino acids. V lost 0 bases and J 5 bases, leaving 10 bases between the germline ends. CDR1 MNHNY and CDR2 SVGAGI come from the germline V gene (reference sequence).

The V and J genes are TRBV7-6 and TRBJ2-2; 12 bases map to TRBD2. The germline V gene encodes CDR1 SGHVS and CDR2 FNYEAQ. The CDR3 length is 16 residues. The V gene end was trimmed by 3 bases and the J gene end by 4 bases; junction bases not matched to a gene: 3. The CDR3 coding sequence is TGTGCCAGCAGCTTGACTAGCGGGAGTCCCACCGGGGAGCTGTTTTTT. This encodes CASSLTSGSPTGELFF. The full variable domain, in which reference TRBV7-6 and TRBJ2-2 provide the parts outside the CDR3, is GAGVSQSPRYKVTKRGQDVALRCDPISGHVSLYWYRQALGQGPEFLTYFNYEAQQDKSGLPNDRFSAERPEGSISTLTIQRTEQRDSAMYRCASSLTSGSPTGELFFGEGSRLTVL.

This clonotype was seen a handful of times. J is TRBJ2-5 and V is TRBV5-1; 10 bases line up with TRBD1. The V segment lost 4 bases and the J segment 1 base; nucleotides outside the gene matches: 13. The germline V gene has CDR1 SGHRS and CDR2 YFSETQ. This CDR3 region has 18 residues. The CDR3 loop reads CASSLTGTGALVQETQYF. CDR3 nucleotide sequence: TGCGCCAGCAGCCTAACCGGGACAGGGGCCCTGGTCCAAGAGACCCAGTACTTC.

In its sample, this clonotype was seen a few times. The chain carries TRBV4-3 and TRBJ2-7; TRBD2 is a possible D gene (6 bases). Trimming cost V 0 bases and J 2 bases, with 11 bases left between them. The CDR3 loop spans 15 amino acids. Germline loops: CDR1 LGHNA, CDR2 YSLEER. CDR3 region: CASSQDASAAYEQYF. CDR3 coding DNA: TGCGCCAGCAGCCAAGACGCTAGCGCTGCCTACGAGCAGTACTTC.

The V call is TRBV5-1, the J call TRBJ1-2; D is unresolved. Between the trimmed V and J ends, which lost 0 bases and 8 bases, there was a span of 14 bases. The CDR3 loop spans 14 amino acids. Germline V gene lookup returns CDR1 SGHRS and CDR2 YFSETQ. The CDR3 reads CASSLDAVSGGYTF. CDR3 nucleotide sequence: TGCGCCAGCAGCTTGGACGCGGTCTCGGGCGGCTACACCTTC.

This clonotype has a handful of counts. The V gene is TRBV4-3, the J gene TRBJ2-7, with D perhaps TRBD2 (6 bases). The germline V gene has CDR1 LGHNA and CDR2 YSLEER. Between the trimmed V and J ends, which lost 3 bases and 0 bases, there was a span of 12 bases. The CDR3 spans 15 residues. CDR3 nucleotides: TGCGCCAGCAGCCAGGACTACTTTACCTCCTACGAGCAGTACTTC. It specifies CASSQDYFTSYEQYF.

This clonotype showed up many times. CDR3 coding DNA: TGCGCCAGCAGCCCTAGGGGCGGGATAGACTATGAGCAGTTCTTC. Protein product: CASSPRGGIDYEQFF. The chain couples TRBV4-3 to TRBJ2-1; maybe TRBD2 (6 bases). The V and J ends lost 4 bases and 8 bases respectively, with 18 bases between them. CDR3 length equals 15 residues. Germline CDR1 reads LGHNA; CDR2 reads YSLEER.

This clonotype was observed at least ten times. In DNA, the CDR3 is TGCGCCAGCAGACGAGTTAGCGGGAATCTGAATGAGCAGTTCTTC. It specifies CASRRVSGNLNEQFF. The chain has TRBV5-1 and TRBJ2-1, with 8 nucleotides matching TRBD2. Trimming took 5 bases from V and 7 from J; bases not matched to a gene: 11. The germline V gene encodes CDR1 SGHRS and CDR2 YFSETQ. This CDR3 spans 15 amino acids.

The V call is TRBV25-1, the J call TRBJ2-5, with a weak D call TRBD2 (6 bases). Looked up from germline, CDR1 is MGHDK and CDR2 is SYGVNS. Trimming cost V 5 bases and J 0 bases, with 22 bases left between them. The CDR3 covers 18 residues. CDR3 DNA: TGTGCCAGCAGTCCTATTGAGGGACGGGAGACGTACCAAGAGACCCAGTACTTC. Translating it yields CASSPIEGRETYQETQYF.